A single sample gave rise to the 14 T cell receptor beta chains below, sequenced in a study of a mutant IDH1 vaccine in newly diagnosed glioma. Stated time point: week 35, safety follow-up. Doses comprised 300 ug of mutant IDH1 20-mer peptide each, plus topical imiquimod. The data were produced by immunoSEQ multiplex PCR, yet TCRdb's version contains in-frame clones alone and is incomplete. The data contain more than 60,000 clones, roughly 68% of them singletons. What these receptors recognize is not known. Here the sequenced sample was PBMCs, taken from a glioma patient whose treatment included an IDH1 peptide vaccine. These receptors originate from a man aged 45-60 years with glioma.

This chain links TRBV5-1 with TRBJ1-3, with D perhaps TRBD1 (6 bases). Per germline, CDR1 SGHRS and CDR2 YFSETQ. V was shortened by 4 bases and J by 1 base, with 9 bases between the two germline ends. CDR3 size: 14 residues. Here the CDR3 reads CASSPGTSGNTIYF. The CDR3 DNA reads TGCGCCAGCAGCCCGGGGACATCTGGAAACACCATATATTTT.

The rearrangement uses TRBV19 and TRBJ2-6, with D perhaps TRBD1 (5 bases). From germline, CDR1 is LNHDA and CDR2 SQIVND (reference sequence). Trimming stripped 3 bases from V and 0 bases from J, with 15 bases between. The CDR3 has 18 residues. CDR3 nucleotide sequence: TGTGCCAGTAGTATGGGGCCCGTTGGTGTCTCTGGGGCCAACGTCCTGACTTTC. Amino acid sequence: CASSMGPVGVSGANVLTF.

This CDR3 is CASSMGRGRSSYEQYF. In nucleotides, the CDR3 is TGCGCCAGCAGCATGGGGCGGGGACGGAGCTCCTACGAGCAGTACTTC. V and J are TRBV4-3 and TRBJ2-7; possible D gene TRBD2, 6 bases. Trimming pared 5 bases from V and 0 bases from J, leaving 17 bases between. Germline-derived CDR1 and CDR2 are LGHNA and YSLEER. The CDR3 extends over 16 amino acids.

In its sample, this clone was seen once. The chain recombines TRBV5-8 with TRBJ1-4; maybe TRBD1 (5 bases). V was shortened by 1 base and J by 8 bases, with 12 bases between the two germline ends. Germline CDR1 reads SGHTS; CDR2 reads YDEGEE. CDR3 length: 14 amino acids. The CDR3 loop reads CASSLRRRGEKLFF. The DNA of the CDR3 is TGTGCCAGCAGCTTGAGGCGGAGGGGAGAAAAACTGTTTTTT.

The chain uses TRBV5-1 and TRBJ2-7, with 11 bases that match TRBD1. The CDR3 runs to 17 residues. Germline values: CDR1 SGHRS, CDR2 YFSETQ. The V gene end was trimmed by 3 bases and the J gene end by 2 bases; junction bases not matched to a gene: 10. The CDR3 DNA follows: TGCGCCAGCAGCTGGACTTTGGACAGGGGGCAGACCTACGAGCAGTACTTC. Its protein product is CASSWTLDRGQTYEQYF.

The V call is TRBV15, the J call TRBJ1-1, with D perhaps TRBD1 (5 bases). V dropped 1 base and J dropped 5 bases, with 11 bases sitting between them. This CDR3 region has 14 residues. Germline V gives CDR1 LNHNV, CDR2 YYDKDF (reference sequence). For the CDR3, the DNA is TGTGCCACCAGCAGAGCTGGGCAGGGAACTGAAGCTTTCTTT. Its protein is CATSRAGQGTEAFF.

The chain has TRBV5-5 and TRBJ1-2; D unclear. This CDR3 spans 12 amino acids. The V end lost 0 bases, the J end lost 5 bases, and 5 bases lay between the germline ends. The germline gives CDR1 SGHKS, CDR2 YYEKEE (reference sequence). The CDR3 DNA is TGTGCCAGCAGCTTGGAAAGGTATGGCTACACCTTC. This codes for CASSLERYGYTF.

This clone turned up a few times. The chain combines TRBV10-3 with TRBJ1-5, with D possibly matching TRBD1 (6 bases). Germline CDR1 and CDR2: ENHRY and SYGVKD. The ends were cut back, 10 bases at V and 1 base at J, with 14 bases in the middle. The CDR3 covers 14 residues. This CDR3 reads CASRQERSNQPQHF. The CDR3 DNA is TGTGCCAGTAGACAGGAGAGGAGCAATCAGCCCCAGCATTTT.

The rearrangement uses TRBV5-4 and TRBJ2-7; TRBD2 aligns across 8 bases. This CDR3 comprises 14 residues. The V segment lost 3 bases and the J segment 1 base; nucleotides outside the gene matches: 3. CDR1 and CDR2 from the germline V gene are SGHNT and YYREEE (reference sequence). The CDR3 DNA is TGTGCCAGCAGCTGGTCGGGAGGGTCCTACGAGCAGTACTTC. Its protein product is CASSWSGGSYEQYF.

The chain employs TRBV28 and TRBJ2-7; D might be TRBD2 (5 bases). This CDR3 has 12 amino acids. V lost 1 base to trimming and J lost 6 bases, with 7 bases between them. Germline V gene sequence: CDR1 MDHEN, CDR2 SYDVKM. The CDR3 is CASSLLRGEQYF. CDR3 DNA: TGTGCCAGCAGTTTATTACGGGGCGAGCAGTACTTC.

The chain employs TRBV2 and TRBJ1-4, with 7 bases that match TRBD1. Germline CDR1 and CDR2: SNHLY and FYNNEI. This CDR3 is built from 14 residues. The V and J ends lost 7 bases and 7 bases, in that order; junction bases with no gene match: 9. The CDR3 reads CASTSDRESEKLFF. The CDR3 nucleotides are TGTGCCAGCACGTCTGACAGGGAAAGTGAAAAACTGTTTTTT.

This rearrangement joins TRBV6-6 to TRBJ2-7; 8 positions match TRBD1. Germline CDR1 and CDR2: MNHNY and SVGAGI (reference sequence). After removal of 4 bases from V and 3 bases from J, the junction contained 5 bases not matched to a gene. The CDR3 has 14 amino acids. Here the CDR3 reads CASSFQGAIYEQYF. CDR3 nucleotides: TGTGCCAGCAGTTTCCAGGGGGCGATCTACGAGCAGTACTTC.

This clone was picked up one time. The chain joins TRBV19 to TRBJ2-3; perhaps TRBD2 as D (6 bases). In germline, CDR1 is LNHDA, CDR2 SQIVND (reference sequence). CDR3 size: 13 residues. Trimming removed 5 bases from V and 2 bases from J, with 8 bases in between. As DNA, the CDR3 is TGTGCCAGTAGTTTAGCGGACACAGATACGCAGTATTTT. It yields the protein CASSLADTDTQYF.

The V and J genes are TRBV19 and TRBJ1-1; TRBD1 might be the D (6 bases). The CDR3 sequence is 13 residues long. Trimming removed 6 bases at V and 5 bases at J, with 13 bases between. Germline V gives CDR1 LNHDA, CDR2 SQIVND (reference sequence). CDR3 in DNA: TGTGCCAGTAGCGATCAGGGGCGGACTGAAGCTTTCTTT. Translating gives CASSDQGRTEAFF.